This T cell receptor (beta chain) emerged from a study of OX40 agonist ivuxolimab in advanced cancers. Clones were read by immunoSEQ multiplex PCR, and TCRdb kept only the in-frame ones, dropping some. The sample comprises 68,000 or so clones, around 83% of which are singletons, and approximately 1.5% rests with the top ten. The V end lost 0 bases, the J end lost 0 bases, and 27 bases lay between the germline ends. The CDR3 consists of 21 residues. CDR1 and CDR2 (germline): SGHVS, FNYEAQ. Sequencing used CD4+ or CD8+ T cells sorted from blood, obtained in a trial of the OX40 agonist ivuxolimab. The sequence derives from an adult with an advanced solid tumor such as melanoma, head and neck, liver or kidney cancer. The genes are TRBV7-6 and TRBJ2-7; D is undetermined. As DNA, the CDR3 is TGTGCCAGCAGCTTAGCAATAAAATGGGGTATTGACGGAATCAGCTCCTACGAGCAGTACTTC. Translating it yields CASSLAIKWGIDGISSYEQYF.